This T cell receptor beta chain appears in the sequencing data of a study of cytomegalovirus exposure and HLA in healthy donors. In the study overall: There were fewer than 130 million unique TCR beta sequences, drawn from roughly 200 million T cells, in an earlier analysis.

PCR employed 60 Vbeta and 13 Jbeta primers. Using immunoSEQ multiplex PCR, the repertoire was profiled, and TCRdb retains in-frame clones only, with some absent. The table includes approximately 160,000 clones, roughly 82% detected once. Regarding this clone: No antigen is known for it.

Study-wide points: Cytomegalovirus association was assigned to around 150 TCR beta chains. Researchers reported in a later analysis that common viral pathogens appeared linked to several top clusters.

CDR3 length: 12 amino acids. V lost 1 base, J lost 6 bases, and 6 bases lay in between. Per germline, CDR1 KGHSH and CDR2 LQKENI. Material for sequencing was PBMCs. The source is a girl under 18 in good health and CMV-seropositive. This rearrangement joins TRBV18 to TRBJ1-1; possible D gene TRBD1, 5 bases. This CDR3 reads CASSPLRAEAFF. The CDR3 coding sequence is TGTGCCAGCTCACCACTCAGGGCTGAAGCTTTCTTT.